The present T cell receptor beta chain was sequenced within a study of shared T cell receptors in the human thymus. Profiled with immunoSEQ multiplex PCR; TCRdb holds only in-frame clones, not every one. Here the sample spans 700,000 or so clones, approximately 83% being singletons. The CDR3 runs 20 residues. Per germline, CDR1 SGHRS and CDR2 YFSETQ. J lost 2 bases, V lost 4 bases, and 21 bases had no gene match. The same specimen was also included in a second study, on human thymus T cells. That source notes: Resections that were taken during corrective heart surgery supplied the thymus tissue. Thymic and blood repertoires seemed to show skewed V and J gene use.

The sequenced sample consisted of thymocytes. The TCR comes from a girl less than two years old with a congenital heart defect. The chain joins TRBV5-1 to TRBJ1-1; 9 nucleotides align to TRBD1. The CDR3 DNA follows: TGCGCCAGCAGCCCCCACGAACCGGGACAGGGAGGATGGGTTAACACTGAAGCTTTCTTT. Encoded protein: CASSPHEPGQGGWVNTEAFF.